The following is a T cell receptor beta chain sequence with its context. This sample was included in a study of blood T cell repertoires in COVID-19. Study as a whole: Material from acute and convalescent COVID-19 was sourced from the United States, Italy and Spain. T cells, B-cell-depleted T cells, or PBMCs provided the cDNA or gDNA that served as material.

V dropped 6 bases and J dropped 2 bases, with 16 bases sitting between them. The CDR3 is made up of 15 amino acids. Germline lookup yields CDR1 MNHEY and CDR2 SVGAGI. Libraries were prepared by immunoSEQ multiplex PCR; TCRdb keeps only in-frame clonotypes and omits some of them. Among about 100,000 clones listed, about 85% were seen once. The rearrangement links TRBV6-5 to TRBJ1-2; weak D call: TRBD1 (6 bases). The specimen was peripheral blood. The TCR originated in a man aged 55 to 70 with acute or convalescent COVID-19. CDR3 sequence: CASSRGAKFNYGYTF. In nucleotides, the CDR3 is TGTGCCAGCAGCCGGGGGGCGAAATTCAACTATGGCTACACCTTC.